This T cell receptor beta chain was sequenced in a study of blood T cell repertoires in COVID-19. Study at large: Some COVID-19 samples were acute and others convalescent; all came from the United States, Italy and Spain. The cDNA or gDNA used as material had been derived from T cells, B-cell-depleted T cells, or PBMCs.

In the original analysis: Reference gene primers were amplified, and this amplification served to estimate nucleated cell counts. Using immunoSEQ multiplex PCR, the repertoire was profiled, and TCRdb retains in-frame clones only, with some absent. V, J and clone size reflect that table, while D and trimming were determined from the DNA. Of 450,000 to 500,000 clones in the sample, approximately 85% were seen once. The CDR3 extends over 13 amino acids. Germline-derived CDR1 and CDR2 are WNHNN and SYGVQD (reference sequence). V lost 6 bases to trimming and J lost 0 bases, with 8 bases between them. The clonotype was recovered from a human donor in a cohort sampled during active COVID-19. The chain combines TRBV10-1 with TRBJ1-1; D gene ambiguous. Source material: peripheral blood. Here the CDR3 DNA reads TGCGCCAGCAGCCAGTCCCTGAACACTGAAGCTTTCTTT. The encoded protein is CASSQSLNTEAFF.